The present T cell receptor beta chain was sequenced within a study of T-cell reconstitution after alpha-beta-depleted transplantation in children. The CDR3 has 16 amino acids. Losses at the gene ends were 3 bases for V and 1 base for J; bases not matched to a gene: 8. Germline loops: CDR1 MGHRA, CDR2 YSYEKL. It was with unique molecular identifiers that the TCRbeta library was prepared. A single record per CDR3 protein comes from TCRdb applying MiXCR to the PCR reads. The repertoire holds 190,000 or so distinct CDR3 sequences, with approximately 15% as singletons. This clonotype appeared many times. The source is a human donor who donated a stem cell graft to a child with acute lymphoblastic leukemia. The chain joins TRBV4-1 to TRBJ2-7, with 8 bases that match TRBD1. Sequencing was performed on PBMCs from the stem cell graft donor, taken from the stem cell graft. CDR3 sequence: CASSQGTGGLSYEQYF. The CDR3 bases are TGCGCCAGCAGCCAGGGCACAGGGGGATTGTCCTACGAGCAGTACTTC.